The entry that follows covers one T cell receptor beta chain sequence. The data originate from a study of cytomegalovirus exposure and HLA in healthy donors. Libraries were prepared by immunoSEQ multiplex PCR; TCRdb keeps only in-frame clonotypes and omits some of them. In the table there are 150,000 or so clones, around 88% of which are singletons. With V trimmed by 5 bases and J by 1 base, 14 bases remained unmatched. The germline gives CDR1 SGHNT, CDR2 YYREEE (reference sequence). The CDR3 runs 18 residues. V and J are TRBV5-4 and TRBJ1-3, with 8 positions matching TRBD1. The sequence came from a man aged 18 to 29 in good health and CMV-seropositive. Material for sequencing was PBMCs. The CDR3 nucleotides are TGTGCCAGCAGTCCCGTATCCCCAGGGGGCATATCTGGAAACACCATATATTTT. Translated: CASSPVSPGGISGNTIYF.